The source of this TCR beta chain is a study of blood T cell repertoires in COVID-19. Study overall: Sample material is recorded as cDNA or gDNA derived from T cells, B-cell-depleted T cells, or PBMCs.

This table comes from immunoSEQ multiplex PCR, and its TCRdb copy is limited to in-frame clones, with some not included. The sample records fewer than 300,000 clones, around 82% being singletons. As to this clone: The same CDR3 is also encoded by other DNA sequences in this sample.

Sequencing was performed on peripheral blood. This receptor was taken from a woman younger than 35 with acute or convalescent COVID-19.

In nucleotides, the CDR3 is TGTGCCAGCAGCCAAGCCCGCAATGAGCAGTTCTTC. Translating gives CASSQARNEQFF. V usage is TRBV3-1 (or the pseudogene TRBV3-2) and J usage is TRBJ2-1; D uncertain. With 1 base removed from V and 6 bases from J, the gap between germline ends came to 4 bases. The germline CDR1 and CDR2 sequences are LGHDT and YNNKEL (reference sequence). The CDR3 contains 12 residues.